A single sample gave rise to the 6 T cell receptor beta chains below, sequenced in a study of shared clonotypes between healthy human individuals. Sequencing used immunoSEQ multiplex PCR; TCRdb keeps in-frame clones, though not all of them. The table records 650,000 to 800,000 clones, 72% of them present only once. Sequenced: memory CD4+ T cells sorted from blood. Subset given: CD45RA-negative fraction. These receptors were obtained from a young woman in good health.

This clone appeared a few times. CDR3 sequence reads: CASRKRLAKNIQYF. CDR3 DNA: TGTGCCAGCAGGAAAAGATTAGCCAAAAACATTCAGTACTTC. The chain carries TRBV28 and TRBJ2-4; D uncertain. The germline gives CDR1 MDHEN, CDR2 SYDVKM. Between the trimmed V and J ends, which lost 6 bases and 0 bases, there was a span of 9 bases. The CDR3 is made up of 14 amino acids.

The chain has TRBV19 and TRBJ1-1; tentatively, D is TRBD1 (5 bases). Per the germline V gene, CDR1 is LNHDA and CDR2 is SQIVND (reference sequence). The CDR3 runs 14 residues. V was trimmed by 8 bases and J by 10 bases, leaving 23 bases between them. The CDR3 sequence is CASAPTKGRSLAFF. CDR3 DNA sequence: TGTGCCAGTGCGCCAACAAAGGGGCGAAGTCTAGCTTTCTTT.

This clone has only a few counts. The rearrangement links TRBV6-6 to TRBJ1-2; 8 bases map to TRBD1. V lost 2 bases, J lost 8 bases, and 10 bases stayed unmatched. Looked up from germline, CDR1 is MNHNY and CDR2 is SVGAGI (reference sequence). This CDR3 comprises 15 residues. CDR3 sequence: CASSYNLGQGRGYTF. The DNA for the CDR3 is TGTGCCAGCAGTTACAACCTCGGACAGGGCCGAGGCTACACCTTC.

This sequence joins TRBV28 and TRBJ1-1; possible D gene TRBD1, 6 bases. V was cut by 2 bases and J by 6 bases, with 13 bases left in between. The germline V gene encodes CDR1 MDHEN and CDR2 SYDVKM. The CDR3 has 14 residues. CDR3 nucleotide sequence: TGTGCCAGCAGTTTACCCGCCGGGACATCTGAAGCTTTCTTT. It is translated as CASSLPAGTSEAFF.

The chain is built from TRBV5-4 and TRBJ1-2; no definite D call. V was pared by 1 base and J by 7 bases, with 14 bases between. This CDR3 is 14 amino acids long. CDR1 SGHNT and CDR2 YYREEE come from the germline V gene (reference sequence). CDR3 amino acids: CASSLRVGSAGYTF. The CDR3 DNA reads TGTGCCAGCAGCTTGAGGGTGGGATCAGCTGGCTACACCTTC.

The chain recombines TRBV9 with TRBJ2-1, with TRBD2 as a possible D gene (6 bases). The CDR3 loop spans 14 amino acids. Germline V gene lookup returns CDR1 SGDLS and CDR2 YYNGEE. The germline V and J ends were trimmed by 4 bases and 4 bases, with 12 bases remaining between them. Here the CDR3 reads CASSPLGTYNEQFF. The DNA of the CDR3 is TGTGCCAGCAGCCCGCTTGGGACTTACAATGAGCAGTTCTTC.